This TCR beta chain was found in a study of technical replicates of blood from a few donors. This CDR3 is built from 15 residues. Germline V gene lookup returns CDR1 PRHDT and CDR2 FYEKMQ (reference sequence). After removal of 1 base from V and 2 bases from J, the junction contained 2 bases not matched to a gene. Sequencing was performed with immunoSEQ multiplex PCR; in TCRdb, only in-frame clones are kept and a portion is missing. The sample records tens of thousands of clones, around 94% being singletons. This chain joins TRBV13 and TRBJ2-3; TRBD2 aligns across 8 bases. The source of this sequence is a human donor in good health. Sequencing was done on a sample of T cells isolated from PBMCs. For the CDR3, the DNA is TGTGCCAGCAGCTTAGCACTAGCGGTCACAGATACGCAGTATTTT. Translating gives CASSLALAVTDTQYF.